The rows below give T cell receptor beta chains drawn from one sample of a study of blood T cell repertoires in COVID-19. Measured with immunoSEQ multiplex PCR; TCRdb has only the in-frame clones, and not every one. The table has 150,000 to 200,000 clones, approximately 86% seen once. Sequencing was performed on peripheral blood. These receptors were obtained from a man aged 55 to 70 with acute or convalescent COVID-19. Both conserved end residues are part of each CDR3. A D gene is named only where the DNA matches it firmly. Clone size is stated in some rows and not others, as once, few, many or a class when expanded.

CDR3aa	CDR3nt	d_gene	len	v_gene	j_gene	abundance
CASSDWRASGNTIYF	TGTGCCAGCAGTGATTGGCGGGCCTCTGGAAACACCATATATTTT	.	15	TRBV6-2/TRBV6-3	TRBJ1-3	.
CASSQGGRTEAFF	TGTGCCAGCAGCCAAGGGGGGAGGACTGAAGCTTTCTTT	.	13	TRBV3-1/TRBV3-2	TRBJ1-1	.
CASSPLGAYEQYF	TGTGCCAGCAGCCCCCTGGGAGCCTACGAGCAGTACTTC	.	13	TRBV3-1/TRBV3-2	TRBJ2-7	.
CASTAEAGTYNEQFF	TGCGCCAGCACCGCGGAAGCGGGAACCTACAATGAGCAGTTCTTC	TRBD2	15	TRBV5-1	TRBJ2-1	.
CASSLYAGATDTQYF	TGTGCCAGCAGCTTATACGCGGGAGCAACAGATACGCAGTATTTT	TRBD2	15	TRBV7-9	TRBJ2-3	.
CASRLEPTAEKLFF	TGTGCCAGTAGATTGGAACCGACAGCTGAAAAACTGTTTTTT	.	14	TRBV19	TRBJ1-4	.
CASSRAPRDTQYF	TGCGCCAGCAGCCGCGCTCCGAGGGATACGCAGTATTTT	.	13	TRBV5-1	TRBJ2-3	.
CASSLRETQYF	TGTGCCAGCAGCCTCAGAGAGACCCAGTACTTC	.	11	TRBV28	TRBJ2-5	once
CASQTGAITEAFF	TGTGCCAGCCAGACAGGTGCAATCACTGAAGCTTTCTTT	.	13	TRBV28	TRBJ1-1	.
CASSRGTGGTEAFF	TGTGCCAGCAGTCGAGGGACAGGAGGCACTGAAGCTTTCTTT	TRBD1	14	TRBV6-5	TRBJ1-1	.
CASSPRTPYTEAFF	TGTGCCAGCAGTCCCCGGACACCTTACACTGAAGCTTTCTTT	.	14	TRBV2	TRBJ1-1	few
CASSLALSGTQRQYF	TGTGCCAGCAGCTTAGCGCTGAGCGGGACGCAGCGGCAGTATTTT	TRBD2	15	TRBV7-9	TRBJ2-3	.
CASSARDRGLEQYF	TGTGCCAGCAGCGCCCGGGACAGGGGGCTCGAGCAGTACTTC	TRBD1	14	TRBV5-6	TRBJ2-7	.
CASSQDVIREGQETQYF	TGTGCCAGCAGCCAAGATGTGATACGGGAGGGCCAAGAGACCCAGTACTTC	TRBD2	17	TRBV3-1/TRBV3-2	TRBJ2-5	once
CASRLRETPYNEQFF	TGCGCCAGCAGGCTACGGGAGACCCCATACAATGAGCAGTTCTTC	.	15	TRBV4-1	TRBJ2-1	few
CASSSDRGPRQPQHF	TGTGCCAGCTCCTCCGACAGGGGGCCGCGCCAGCCCCAGCATTTT	TRBD1	15	TRBV18	TRBJ1-5	.
CASSEGQGNFYGYTF	TGCGCCAGCAGCGAGGGACAGGGTAACTTCTATGGCTACACCTTC	TRBD1	15	TRBV5-1	TRBJ1-2	.
CASELGQPNQPQHF	TGTGCCAGCGAACTGGGACAGCCCAATCAGCCCCAGCATTTT	TRBD1	14	TRBV6-5	TRBJ1-5	.
CASSLEGRRNEQFF	TGTGCCAGCAGCTTAGAAGGGCGGAGGAATGAGCAGTTCTTC	.	14	TRBV11-2	TRBJ2-1	.
CASSSLPGQGSGDQPQHF	TGTGCCAGCAGCTCCCTACCGGGACAGGGGTCAGGTGATCAGCCCCAGCATTTT	TRBD1	18	TRBV7-9	TRBJ1-5	.
CASSFGGNFNEQYF	TGCGCCAGCAGCTTTGGGGGGAACTTCAACGAGCAGTACTTC	.	14	TRBV5-1	TRBJ2-7	few
CASSQTRGETQYF	TGTGCCAGCAGCCAGACGCGGGGAGAGACCCAGTACTTC	.	13	TRBV7-2	TRBJ2-5	.
CASSLWGDTEAFF	TGTGCCAGCAGTTTGTGGGGGGACACTGAAGCTTTCTTT	.	13	TRBV27	TRBJ1-1	.
CATSGRTGPYQPQHF	TGTGCCACCAGCGGAAGGACAGGGCCATATCAGCCCCAGCATTTT	TRBD1	15	TRBV15	TRBJ1-5	.